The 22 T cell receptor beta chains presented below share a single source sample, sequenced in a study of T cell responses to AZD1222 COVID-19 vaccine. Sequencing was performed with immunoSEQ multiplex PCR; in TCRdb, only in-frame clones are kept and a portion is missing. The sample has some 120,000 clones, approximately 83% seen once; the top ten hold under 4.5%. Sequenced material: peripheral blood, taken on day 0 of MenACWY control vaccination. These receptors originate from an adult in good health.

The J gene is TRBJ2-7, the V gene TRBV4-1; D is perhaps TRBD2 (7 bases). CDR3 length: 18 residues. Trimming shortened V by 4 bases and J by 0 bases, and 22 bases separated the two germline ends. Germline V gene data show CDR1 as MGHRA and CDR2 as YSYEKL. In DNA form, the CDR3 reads TGCGCCAGCAGCCTAAATTTAGGGGGGCGGGGGCCCTCCTACGAGCAGTACTTC. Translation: CASSLNLGGRGPSYEQYF.

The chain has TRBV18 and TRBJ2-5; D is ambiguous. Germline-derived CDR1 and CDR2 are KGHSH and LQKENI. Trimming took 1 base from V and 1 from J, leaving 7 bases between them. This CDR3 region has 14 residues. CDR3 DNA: TGTGCCAGCTCACCACAGGACGTCCAAGAGACCCAGTACTTC. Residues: CASSPQDVQETQYF. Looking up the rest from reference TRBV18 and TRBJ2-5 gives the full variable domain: NAGVMQNPRHLVRRRGQEARLRCSPMKGHSHVYWYRQLPEEGLKFMVYLQKENIIDESGMPKERFSAEFPKEGPSILRIQQVVRGDSAAYFCASSPQDVQETQYFGPGTRLLVL.

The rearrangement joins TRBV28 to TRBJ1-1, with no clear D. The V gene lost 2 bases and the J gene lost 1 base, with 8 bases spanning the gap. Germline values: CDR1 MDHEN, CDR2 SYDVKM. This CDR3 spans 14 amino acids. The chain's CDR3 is CASSLGGTNTEAFF. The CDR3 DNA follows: TGTGCCAGCAGTTTAGGAGGTACGAACACTGAAGCTTTCTTT.

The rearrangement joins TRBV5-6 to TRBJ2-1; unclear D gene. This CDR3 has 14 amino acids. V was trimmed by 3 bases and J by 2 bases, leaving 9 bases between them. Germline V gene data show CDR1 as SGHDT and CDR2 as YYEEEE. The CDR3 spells CASSYSGPYNEQFF. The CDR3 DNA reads TGTGCCAGCAGCTATTCTGGACCCTACAATGAGCAGTTCTTC.

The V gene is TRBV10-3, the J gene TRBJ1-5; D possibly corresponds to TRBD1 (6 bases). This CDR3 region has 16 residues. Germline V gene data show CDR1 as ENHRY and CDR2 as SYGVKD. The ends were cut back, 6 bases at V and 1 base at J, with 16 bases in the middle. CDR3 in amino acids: CAIRGGGAQSNQPQHF. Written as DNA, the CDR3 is TGTGCCATCAGGGGAGGGGGGGCGCAGAGCAATCAGCCCCAGCATTTT.

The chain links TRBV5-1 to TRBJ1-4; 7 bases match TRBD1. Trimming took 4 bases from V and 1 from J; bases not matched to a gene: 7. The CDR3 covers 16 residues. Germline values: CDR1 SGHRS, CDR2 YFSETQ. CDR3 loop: CASSGGRQGTNEKLFF. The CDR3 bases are TGCGCCAGCAGCGGGGGGAGACAGGGAACTAATGAAAAACTGTTTTTT.

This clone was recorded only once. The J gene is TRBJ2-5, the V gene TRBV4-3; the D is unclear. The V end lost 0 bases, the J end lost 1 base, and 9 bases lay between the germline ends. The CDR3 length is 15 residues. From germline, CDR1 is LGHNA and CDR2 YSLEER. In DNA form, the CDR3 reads TGCGCCAGCAGCCAAGATTGGAACGGCCAAGAGACCCAGTACTTC. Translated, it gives CASSQDWNGQETQYF.

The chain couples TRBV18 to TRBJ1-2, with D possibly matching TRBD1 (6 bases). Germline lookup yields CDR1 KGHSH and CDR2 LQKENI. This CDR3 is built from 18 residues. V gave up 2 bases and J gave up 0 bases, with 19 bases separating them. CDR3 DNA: TGTGCCAGCTCACCAAGGGGCCCCGGGACACCATCTAACTATGGCTACACCTTC. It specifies CASSPRGPGTPSNYGYTF.

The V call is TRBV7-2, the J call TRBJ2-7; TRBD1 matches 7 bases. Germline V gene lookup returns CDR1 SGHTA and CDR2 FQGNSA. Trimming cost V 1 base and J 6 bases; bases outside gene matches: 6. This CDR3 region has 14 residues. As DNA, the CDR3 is TGTGCCAGCAGCTTAGGAGGGACAGCGGTCGAGCAGTACTTC. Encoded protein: CASSLGGTAVEQYF. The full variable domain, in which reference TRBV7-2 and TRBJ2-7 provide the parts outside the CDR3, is GAGVSQSPSNKVTEKGKDVELRCDPISGHTALYWYRQSLGQGLEFLIYFQGNSAPDKSGLPSDRFSAERTGGSVSTLTIQRTQQEDSAVYLCASSLGGTAVEQYFGPGTRLTVT.

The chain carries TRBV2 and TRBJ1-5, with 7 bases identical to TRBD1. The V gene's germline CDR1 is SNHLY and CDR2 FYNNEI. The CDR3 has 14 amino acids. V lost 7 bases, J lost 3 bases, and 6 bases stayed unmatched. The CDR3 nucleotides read TGTGCCAGCAAGGGGGGACAGCCCAATCAGCCCCAGCATTTT. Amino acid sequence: CASKGGQPNQPQHF.

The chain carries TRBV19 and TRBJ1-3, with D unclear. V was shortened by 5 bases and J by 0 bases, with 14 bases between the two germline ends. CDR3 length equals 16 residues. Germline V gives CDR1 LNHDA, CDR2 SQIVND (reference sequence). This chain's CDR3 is CASSPRVLLSGNTIYF. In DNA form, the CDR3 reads TGTGCCAGTAGTCCGAGGGTTCTCCTCTCTGGAAACACCATATATTTT. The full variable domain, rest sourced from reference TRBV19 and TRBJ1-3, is DGGITQSPKYLFRKEGQNVTLSCEQNLNHDAMYWYRQDPGQGLRLIYYSQIVNDFQKGDIAEGYSVSREKKESFPLTVTSAQKNPTAFYLCASSPRVLLSGNTIYFGEGSWLTVV.

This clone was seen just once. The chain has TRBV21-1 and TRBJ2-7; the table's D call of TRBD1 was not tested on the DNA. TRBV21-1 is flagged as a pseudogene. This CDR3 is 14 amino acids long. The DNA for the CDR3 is TGTGCCAGCAGCCTATGGGGACAGTACTACGAGCAGTACTTC. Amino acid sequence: CASSLWGQYYEQYF.

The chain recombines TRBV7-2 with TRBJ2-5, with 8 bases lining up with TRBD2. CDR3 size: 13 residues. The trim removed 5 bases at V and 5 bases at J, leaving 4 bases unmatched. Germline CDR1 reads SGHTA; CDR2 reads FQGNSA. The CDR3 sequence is CASSPQRGETQYF. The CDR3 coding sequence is TGTGCCAGCAGCCCCCAGCGGGGGGAGACCCAGTACTTC.

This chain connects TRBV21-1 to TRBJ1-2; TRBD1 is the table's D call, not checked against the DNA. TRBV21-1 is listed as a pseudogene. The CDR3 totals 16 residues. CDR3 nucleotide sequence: TGTGCCAGCAGAACGGTGGAGAGGGACAGCGACTATGGCTACACCTTC. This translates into CASRTVERDSDYGYTF.

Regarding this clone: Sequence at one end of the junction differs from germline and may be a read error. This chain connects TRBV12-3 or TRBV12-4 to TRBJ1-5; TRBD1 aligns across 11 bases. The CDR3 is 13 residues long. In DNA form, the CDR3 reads TGTGCCAGCAGACCGGGACAGGGGGGTATAAAGTATTTT. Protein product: CASRPGQGGIKYF.

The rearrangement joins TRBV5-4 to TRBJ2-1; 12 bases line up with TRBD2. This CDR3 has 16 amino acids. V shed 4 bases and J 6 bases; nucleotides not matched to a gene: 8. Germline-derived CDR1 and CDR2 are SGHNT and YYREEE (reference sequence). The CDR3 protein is CASSAPTSGGINEQFF. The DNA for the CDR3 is TGTGCCAGCAGCGCCCCCACTAGCGGGGGGATCAATGAGCAGTTCTTC.

The CDR3 sequence: CASSAAPGAGVGNQPQHF. The CDR3 DNA follows: TGTGCCAGCAGCGCTGCTCCGGGGGCAGGGGTTGGCAATCAGCCCCAGCATTTT. The V call is TRBV7-2, the J call TRBJ1-5, with TRBD1 as a possible D gene (6 bases). The germline V gene has CDR1 SGHTA and CDR2 FQGNSA. The CDR3 loop spans 18 amino acids. V was trimmed by 5 bases and J by 2 bases, leaving 22 bases between them.

The CDR3 protein is CASSVDPGTNTEAFF. CDR3 coding DNA: TGTGCCAGCAGCGTAGATCCAGGGACGAACACTGAAGCTTTCTTT. The chain uses TRBV9 and TRBJ1-1; weak D call: TRBD1 (5 bases). This CDR3 spans 15 amino acids. Trimming shortened V by 0 bases and J by 1 base, and 10 bases separated the two germline ends. CDR1 is SGDLS and CDR2 is YYNGEE in the germline V gene.

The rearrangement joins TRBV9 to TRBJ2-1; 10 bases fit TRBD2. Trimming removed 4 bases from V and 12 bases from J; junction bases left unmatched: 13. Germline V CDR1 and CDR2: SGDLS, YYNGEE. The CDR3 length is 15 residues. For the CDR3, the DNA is TGTGCCAGCAGCCCCCGGTCTAGCGGGGGACAAGGGCAGTTCTTC. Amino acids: CASSPRSSGGQGQFF.

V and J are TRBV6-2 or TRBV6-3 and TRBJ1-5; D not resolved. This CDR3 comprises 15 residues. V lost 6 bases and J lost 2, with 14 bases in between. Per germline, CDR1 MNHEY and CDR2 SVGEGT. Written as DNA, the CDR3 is TGTGCCAGCAGGTACGGCGGTTTGGGCAATCAGCCCCAGCATTTT. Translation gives CASRYGGLGNQPQHF.

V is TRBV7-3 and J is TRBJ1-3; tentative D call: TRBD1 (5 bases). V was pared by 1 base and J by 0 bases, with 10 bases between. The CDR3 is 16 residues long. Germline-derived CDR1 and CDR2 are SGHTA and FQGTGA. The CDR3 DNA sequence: TGTGCCAGCAGCTTAAATGGGGCAGGCTCTGGAAACACCATATATTTT. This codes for CASSLNGAGSGNTIYF.

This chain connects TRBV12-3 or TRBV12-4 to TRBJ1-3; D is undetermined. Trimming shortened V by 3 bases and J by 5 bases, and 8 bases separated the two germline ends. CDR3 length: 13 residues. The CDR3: CASSLIGRNTIYF. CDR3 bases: TGTGCCAGCAGTTTGATCGGCAGAAACACCATATATTTT.